Described below is a single TCR beta chain sequence and its context. This record belongs to a study of T cell repertoires in aging, cancer and after chemotherapy. Across the study: Donor ages fell into six groups from 30 or younger up to 70 or older.

Peripheral blood genomic DNA, not sorted cells or RNA, was the template. TRB rearrangements spanning V, D and J were amplified using mixed TRB-A/B primers. TCRdb independently ran MiXCR on the multiplex PCR reads; one entry per CDR3 protein. This table holds some 9,000 distinct CDR3 sequences, around 57% found once. The CDR3 loop spans 18 amino acids. Germline V gene sequence: CDR1 SGHNT, CDR2 YYREEE (reference sequence). Germline trimming cut 0 bases from V and 2 bases from J; bases unmatched to any gene: 7. This receptor was taken from a human donor in good health. The sample taken for sequencing was blood. V and J are TRBV5-4 and TRBJ2-2; 10 bases agree with TRBD2. Here the CDR3 reads CASSLGSGGPTNTGELFF. The DNA for the CDR3 is TGTGCCAGCAGCTTGGGTAGCGGGGGGCCCACCAACACCGGGGAGCTGTTTTTT.